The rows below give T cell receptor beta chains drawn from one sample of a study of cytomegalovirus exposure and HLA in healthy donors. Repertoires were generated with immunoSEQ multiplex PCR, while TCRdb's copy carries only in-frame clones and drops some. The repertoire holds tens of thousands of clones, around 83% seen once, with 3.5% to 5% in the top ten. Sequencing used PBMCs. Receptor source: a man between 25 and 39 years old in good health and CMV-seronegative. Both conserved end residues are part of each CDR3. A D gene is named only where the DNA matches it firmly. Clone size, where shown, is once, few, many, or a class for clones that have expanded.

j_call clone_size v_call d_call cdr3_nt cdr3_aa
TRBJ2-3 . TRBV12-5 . TGTGCTAGTGGTTTGGCGGAGGGGGCCTTCTTTAGCACAGATACGCAGTATTTT CASGLAEGAFFSTDTQYF
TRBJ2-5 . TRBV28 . TGTGCCATCATGGAGCGGGACCAAGAGACCCAGTACTTC CAIMERDQETQYF
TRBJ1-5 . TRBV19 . TGTGCCAGCAACCCTCGGCAGGCGTATAGCAATCAGCCCCAGCATTTT CASNPRQAYSNQPQHF
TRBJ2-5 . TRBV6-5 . TGTGCCAGCAGCCCCATCGCGGCAGCCCAAGAGACCCAGTACTTC CASSPIAAAQETQYF
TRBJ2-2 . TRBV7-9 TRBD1 TGTTCCAGCAGCACCTGGGACAGGGGGAACACCGGGGAGCTGTTTTTT CSSSTWDRGNTGELFF
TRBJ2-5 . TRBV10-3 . TGTGCCATCAGTGAAGGACAGCGACTTCAAGAGACCCAGTACTTC CAISEGQRLQETQYF
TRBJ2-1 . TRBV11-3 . TGTGCCAGCAGCTTAACAGGATCCTACAATGAGCAGTTCTTC CASSLTGSYNEQFF
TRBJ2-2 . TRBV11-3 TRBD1 TGTGCCAGCAGCTTAGATTTTCCAGGGGGCCAGAACACCGGGGAGCTGTTTTTT CASSLDFPGGQNTGELFF
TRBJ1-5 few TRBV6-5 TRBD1 TGTGCCAGCAGTGGTGACAGGGCAGGCAATCAGCCCCAGCATTTT CASSGDRAGNQPQHF
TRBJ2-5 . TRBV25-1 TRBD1 TGTGCCAGCCGCCCCTCAGGACAGGGCCAGACCCAGTACTTC CASRPSGQGQTQYF
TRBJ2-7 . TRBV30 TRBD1 TGTGCCTGGGCCCGGGACAGGGAAAGGGACGAGCAGTACTTC CAWARDRERDEQYF
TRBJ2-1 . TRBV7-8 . TGTGCCAGCAGCTTAAGGCCACCGGGGTACAATGAGCAGTTCTTC CASSLRPPGYNEQFF
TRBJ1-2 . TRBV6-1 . TGTGCCAGCAGTGAAGAGGAGGGCCCTTATGGCTACACCTTC CASSEEEGPYGYTF
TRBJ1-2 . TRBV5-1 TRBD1 TGCGCCAGCAGCTTGAGGGACAGGCAAAACTATGGCTACACCTTC CASSLRDRQNYGYTF
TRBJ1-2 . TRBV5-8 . TGTGCCAGCAGCTTGGAGCCCGCGGGAGTATTAGGTGGCTACACCTTC CASSLEPAGVLGGYTF
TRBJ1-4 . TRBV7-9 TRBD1 TGTGCCAGCAGCTTGGGCACAGGGGGTGGTGAAAAACTGTTTTTT CASSLGTGGGEKLFF